What follows are 6 T cell receptor beta chains derived from one specimen sequenced in a study of cytomegalovirus exposure and HLA in healthy donors. Primers for the PCR totalled 60 Vbeta and 13 Jbeta. The table came from immunoSEQ multiplex PCR; TCRdb's copy has only in-frame clones and leaves some out. The sample has about 150,000 clones, 82% seen once. The sequenced sample was PBMCs. The receptors stem from a man aged 30 to 45 in good health and CMV-seropositive.

J is TRBJ1-2 and V is TRBV30, with a weak D call TRBD1 (6 bases). V was shortened by 0 bases and J by 7 bases, with 12 bases between the two germline ends. Germline CDR1 and CDR2: GTSNPN and SVGIG (reference sequence). This CDR3 region has 13 residues. The CDR3 loop is CAWSVETGTGYTF. DNA of the CDR3: TGTGCCTGGAGTGTAGAGACAGGAACTGGCTACACCTTC.

The V and J genes are TRBV27 and TRBJ1-1; 7 positions match TRBD1. Trimming took 6 bases from V and 3 from J; bases not matched to a gene: 4. CDR1 is MNHEY, CDR2 SMNVEV, per germline (reference sequence). The CDR3 has 13 amino acids. The CDR3 nucleotides are TGTGCCAGCAGCCCGACAGGGTACACTGAAGCTTTCTTT. This encodes CASSPTGYTEAFF.

This rearrangement joins TRBV19 to TRBJ2-7; 12 nucleotides align to TRBD2. The CDR3 is 16 residues long. The germline V gene encodes CDR1 LNHDA and CDR2 SQIVND (reference sequence). With V trimmed by 6 bases and J by 1 base, 7 bases remained unmatched. CDR3 nucleotides: TGTGCCAGTAGCCCTAGCGGGAGGGCCATGTCCTACGAGCAGTACTTC. Translating gives CASSPSGRAMSYEQYF.

The chain carries TRBV13 and TRBJ2-3; 9 nucleotides line up with TRBD2. The CDR3 length is 15 residues. In germline, CDR1 is PRHDT, CDR2 FYEKMQ (reference sequence). J gave up 1 base and V 3 bases, and 2 bases lay outside the gene matches. The CDR3 DNA is TGTGCCAGCAGCTTTGCTAGCGGGGGCACAGATACGCAGTATTTT. This sequence encodes CASSFASGGTDTQYF. Full variable domain (remainder filled in from reference TRBV13 and TRBJ2-3): AAGVIQSPRHLIKEKRETATLKCYPIPRHDTVYWYQQGPGQDPQFLISFYEKMQSDKGSIPDRFSAQQFSDYHSELNMSSLELGDSALYFCASSFASGGTDTQYFGPGTRLTVL.

V usage is TRBV9 and J usage is TRBJ1-1; 10 nucleotides line up with TRBD1. V lost 3 bases, J lost 5 bases, and 4 bases stayed unmatched. The CDR3 loop spans 14 amino acids. The germline CDR1 and CDR2 sequences are SGDLS and YYNGEE. The CDR3 DNA reads as TGTGCCAGCAGCGGTGGGACAGGGGATACTGAAGCTTTCTTT. This encodes CASSGGTGDTEAFF.

This clone has more than one count but fewer than ten. The rearrangement links TRBV6-4 to TRBJ2-1; 10 bases are shared with TRBD1. Unmatched junction bases numbered 4, after V lost 4 bases and J lost 4 bases. Germline values: CDR1 MRHNA, CDR2 SNTAGT. The CDR3 contains 15 residues. The CDR3 loop is CASSGPGQGYNEQFF. DNA of the CDR3: TGTGCCAGCAGTGGGCCGGGACAGGGGTACAATGAGCAGTTCTTC.